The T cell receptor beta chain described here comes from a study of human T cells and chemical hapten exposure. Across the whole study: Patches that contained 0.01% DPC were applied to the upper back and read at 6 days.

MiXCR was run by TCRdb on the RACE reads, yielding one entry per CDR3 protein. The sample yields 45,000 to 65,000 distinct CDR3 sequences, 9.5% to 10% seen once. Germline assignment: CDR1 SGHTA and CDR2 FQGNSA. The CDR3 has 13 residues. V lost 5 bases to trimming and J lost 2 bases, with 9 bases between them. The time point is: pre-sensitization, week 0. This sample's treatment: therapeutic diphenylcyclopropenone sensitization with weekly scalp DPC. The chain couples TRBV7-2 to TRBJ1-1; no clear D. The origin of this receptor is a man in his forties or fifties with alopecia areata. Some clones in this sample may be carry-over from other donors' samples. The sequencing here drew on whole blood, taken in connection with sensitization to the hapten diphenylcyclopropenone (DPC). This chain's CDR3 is CASSRLFNTEAFF. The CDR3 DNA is TGTGCCAGCAGCCGTCTATTTAACACTGAAGCTTTCTTT.